Listed below are T cell receptor beta chains from one sample, sequenced in a study of shared clonotypes between healthy human individuals. Profiled with immunoSEQ multiplex PCR; TCRdb holds only in-frame clones, not every one. The table records about 670,000 clones, about two thirds of them present only once. Source material: memory CD4+ T cells sorted from blood. All receptors come from a woman aged 25 to 39 in good health. Each CDR3 is given with its conserved first and last residue. A D gene is named only where the DNA matches it firmly. Some rows have no size entry. The others give once, few or many, or a class for an expanded clone.

DNA	CDR3	J	V	D	size
TGTGCCAGCAGTAAGACAGGGTTTAATGAAAAACTGTTTTTT	CASSKTGFNEKLFF	TRBJ1-4	TRBV2	TRBD1	.
TGTGCCAGCAGCTTGAACGGAAACTTGAACACTGAAGCTTTCTTT	CASSLNGNLNTEAFF	TRBJ1-1	TRBV11-2	.	.
TGTGCCAGCAGACGCCGGGGCCTTTCTAACTATGGCTACACCTTC	CASRRRGLSNYGYTF	TRBJ1-2	TRBV5-6	.	.
TGTGCCAGTAGTAGACCCCGGGACCCGAATCAGCCCCAGCATTTT	CASSRPRDPNQPQHF	TRBJ1-5	TRBV19	.	.
TGTGCCCTCCACCCCAGGGGTAACACTGAAGCTTTCTTT	CALHPRGNTEAFF	TRBJ1-1	TRBV6-1	.	few
TGTGCCAGCAGTCGGGACTCGCCTAGCACAGATACGCAGTATTTT	CASSRDSPSTDTQYF	TRBJ2-3	TRBV6-4	.	.
TGTGCCAGCGGCCGGAACTATGGCTACACCTTC	CASGRNYGYTF	TRBJ1-2	TRBV6-5	.	.
TGTGCCAGCAGCGGGACAGGGTATGAGCAGTTCTTC	CASSGTGYEQFF	TRBJ2-1	TRBV11-1	TRBD1	.
TGTGCCAGCAGAGACCCTCGACAGGGCACCGGGGAGCTGTTTTTT	CASRDPRQGTGELFF	TRBJ2-2	TRBV6-1	TRBD1	.
TGTGCCAGCAACTCCCGGGACAACTTCTACGAGCAGTACTTC	CASNSRDNFYEQYF	TRBJ2-7	TRBV28	.	.
TGTGCCAGCAGCGCCTCTGCGCCAGGGGAGAGGAATGGCTACACCTTC	CASSASAPGERNGYTF	TRBJ1-2	TRBV21-1	.	.
TGTGCCAGCAGCTTAATAGCGGGGAGCCGCACAGATACGCAGTATTTT	CASSLIAGSRTDTQYF	TRBJ2-3	TRBV11-2	TRBD2	.
TGCGCCAGCAGCAGGGACCAGCGGGAGATCGGGGAGCTGTTTTTT	CASSRDQREIGELFF	TRBJ2-2	TRBV5-1	TRBD2	.
TGTGCCAGCAGCCCAGTCGACGGGGAGCTGTTTTTT	CASSPVDGELFF	TRBJ2-2	TRBV7-9	.	.
TGTGCCTCAGCGGGAGGCCCCGAGAATACGCAGTATTTT	CASAGGPENTQYF	TRBJ2-3	TRBV7-2	TRBD2	.
TGTGCCAGCAGAGCTGGGACAGGGAGCCAAGAGACCCAGTACTTC	CASRAGTGSQETQYF	TRBJ2-5	TRBV7-7	TRBD1	once
TGTGCCAGCAGTTACTCCGGACAGGGTGGCACTGAAGCTTTCTTT	CASSYSGQGGTEAFF	TRBJ1-1	TRBV6-5	TRBD1	.
TGTGCCAGCAGTCGGACCGGACTTATTAGCGAGCAGTACTTC	CASSRTGLISEQYF	TRBJ2-7	TRBV6-5	.	.
TGTGCCAGCAGCTTGGCAGGCGGACAGCCCCAGCATTTT	CASSLAGGQPQHF	TRBJ1-5	TRBV7-9	.	.
TGTGCCAGCAGTGGAGAACAGGGTTCGGATGGCTACACCTTC	CASSGEQGSDGYTF	TRBJ1-2	TRBV28	.	.
TGTGCCAGCAGCTTGCTTTGGGACAGTTTAAACACCGGGGAGCTGTTTTTT	CASSLLWDSLNTGELFF	TRBJ2-2	TRBV5-8	TRBD1	once
TGTGCCAGCAGTTACTCCTGGGGACAGGGTGGAGGCGAGCAGTACTTC	CASSYSWGQGGGEQYF	TRBJ2-7	TRBV6-5	TRBD1	.
TGCGCCAGCAGCCAAACAACTAGCGGGAGGACCACAGATACGCAGTATTTT	CASSQTTSGRTTDTQYF	TRBJ2-3	TRBV4-1	TRBD2	.
TGTGCCAGTAGTACCCATCTAGCGGGTCAAATAGGAGAAACGCAGTATTTT	CASSTHLAGQIGETQYF	TRBJ2-3	TRBV19	TRBD2	.
TGCGCCAGCAGCCCCGGGACAGGGACTCTCGAGCAGTACTTC	CASSPGTGTLEQYF	TRBJ2-7	TRBV5-1	TRBD1	few
TGTGCCAGCAGTTTACGGCGGGAACTCGGGGAGCTGTTTTTT	CASSLRRELGELFF	TRBJ2-2	TRBV27	.	.